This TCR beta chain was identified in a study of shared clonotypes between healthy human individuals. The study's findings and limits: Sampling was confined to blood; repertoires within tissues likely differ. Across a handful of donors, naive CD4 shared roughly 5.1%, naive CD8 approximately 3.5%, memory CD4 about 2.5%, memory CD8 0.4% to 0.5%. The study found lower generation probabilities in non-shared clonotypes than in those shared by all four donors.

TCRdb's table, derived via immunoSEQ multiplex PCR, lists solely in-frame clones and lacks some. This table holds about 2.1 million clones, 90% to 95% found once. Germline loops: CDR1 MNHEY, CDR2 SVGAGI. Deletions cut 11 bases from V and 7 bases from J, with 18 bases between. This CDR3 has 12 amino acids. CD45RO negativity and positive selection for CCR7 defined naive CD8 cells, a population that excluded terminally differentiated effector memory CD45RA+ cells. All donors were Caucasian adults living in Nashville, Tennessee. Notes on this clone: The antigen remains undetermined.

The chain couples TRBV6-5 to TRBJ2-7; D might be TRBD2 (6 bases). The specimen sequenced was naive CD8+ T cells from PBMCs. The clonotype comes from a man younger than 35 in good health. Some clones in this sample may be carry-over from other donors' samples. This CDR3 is CAVKGGSMEQYF. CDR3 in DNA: TGTGCCGTCAAAGGAGGGAGTATGGAGCAGTACTTC.